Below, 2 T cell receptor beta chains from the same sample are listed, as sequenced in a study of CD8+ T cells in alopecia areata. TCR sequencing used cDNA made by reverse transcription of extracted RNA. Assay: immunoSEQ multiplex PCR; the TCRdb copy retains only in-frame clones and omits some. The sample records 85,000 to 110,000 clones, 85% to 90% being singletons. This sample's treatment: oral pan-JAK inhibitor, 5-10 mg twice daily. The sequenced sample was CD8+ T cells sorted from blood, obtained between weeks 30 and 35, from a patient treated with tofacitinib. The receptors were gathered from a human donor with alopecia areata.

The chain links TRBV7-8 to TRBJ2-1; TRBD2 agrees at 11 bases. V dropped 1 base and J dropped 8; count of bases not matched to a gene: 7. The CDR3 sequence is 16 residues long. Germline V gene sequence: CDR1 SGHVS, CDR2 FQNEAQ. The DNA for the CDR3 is TGTGCCAGCAGCTTAGATCTAGCGGGGGGTAGAGATGAGCAGTTCTTC. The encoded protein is CASSLDLAGGRDEQFF. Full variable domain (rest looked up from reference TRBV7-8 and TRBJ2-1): GAGVSQSPRYKVAKRGQDVALRCDPISGHVSLFWYQQALGQGPEFLTYFQNEAQLDKSGLPSDRFFAERPEGSVSTLKIQRTQQEDSAVYLCASSLDLAGGRDEQFFGPGTRLTVL.

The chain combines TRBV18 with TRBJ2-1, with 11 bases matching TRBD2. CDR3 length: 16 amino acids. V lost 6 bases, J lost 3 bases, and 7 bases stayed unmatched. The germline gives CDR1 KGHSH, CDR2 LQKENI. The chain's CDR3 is CASSLETSGDYNEQFF. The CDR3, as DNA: TGTGCCAGCTCCCTAGAGACTAGCGGGGACTACAATGAGCAGTTCTTC.